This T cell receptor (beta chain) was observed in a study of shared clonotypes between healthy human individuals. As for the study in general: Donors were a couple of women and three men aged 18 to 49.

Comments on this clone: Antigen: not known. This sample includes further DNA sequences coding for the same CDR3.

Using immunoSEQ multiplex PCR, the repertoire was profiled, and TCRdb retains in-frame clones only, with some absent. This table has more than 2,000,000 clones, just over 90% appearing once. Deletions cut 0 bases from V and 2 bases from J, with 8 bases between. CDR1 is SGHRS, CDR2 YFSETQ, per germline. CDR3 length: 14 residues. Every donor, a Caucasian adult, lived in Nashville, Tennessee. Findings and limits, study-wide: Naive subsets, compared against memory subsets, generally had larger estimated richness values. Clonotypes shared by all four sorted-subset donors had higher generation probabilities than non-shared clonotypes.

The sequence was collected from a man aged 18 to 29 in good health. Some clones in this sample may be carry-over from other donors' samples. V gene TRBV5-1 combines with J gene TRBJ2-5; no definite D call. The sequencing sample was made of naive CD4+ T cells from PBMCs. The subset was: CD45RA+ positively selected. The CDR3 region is CASSLESGQETQYF. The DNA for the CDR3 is TGCGCCAGCAGCTTGGAATCAGGTCAAGAGACCCAGTACTTC.